This TCR beta chain emerged from a study of patients and donors after allogeneic stem cell transplantation. TCRdb used MiXCR to reprocess the RT-PCR reads, holding one entry per CDR3 protein. Counted here are 16,000 or so distinct CDR3 sequences, 27% occurring once; the ten biggest clones make up 36%. Per germline, CDR1 SNHLY and CDR2 FYNNEI. This CDR3 comprises 15 residues. Losses at the gene ends were 4 bases for V and 2 bases for J; bases not matched to a gene: 4. V usage is TRBV2 and J usage is TRBJ1-5; 8 bases are a match to TRBD1. Material: blood, either unsorted or a sorted T cell fraction (not recorded which). The sequence came from a human donor who was either an allogeneic HSCT recipient or a stem cell or donor lymphocyte infusion donor (not recorded which). It is not recorded whose cells these are; they may come from a transplant donor. Here the CDR3 reads CASSVGQGGNQPQHF. DNA of the CDR3: TGTGCCAGCAGTGTTGGACAGGGCGGCAATCAGCCCCAGCATTTT.